The clone carrying this TCR beta chain has just a few counts. This sample is drawn from a study of human T cells and chemical hapten exposure. Overall study context: While the approximately 25-week study was under way, patients received diphenylcyclopropenone on the scalp every week.

Germline V gives CDR1 SGHVS, CDR2 FNYEAQ. Trimming removed 0 bases at V and 2 bases at J, with 8 bases between. This CDR3 has 15 residues. Stated time point: pre-sensitization, week 0. The treatment is: therapeutic diphenylcyclopropenone sensitization with weekly scalp DPC. Attachment of unique molecular identifiers to individual cDNA molecules was performed in the library. TCRdb processed the RACE reads anew with MiXCR; each CDR3 protein has one entry. The table lists 65,000 to 90,000 distinct CDR3 sequences, 12% to 15% of them singletons. This receptor was obtained from a woman in her forties or fifties with alopecia areata. Some clones in this sample may be carry-over from other donors' samples. The specimen comprised whole blood, sampled in connection with sensitization to the hapten diphenylcyclopropenone (DPC). The chain uses TRBV7-6 and TRBJ1-3, with D unresolved. The CDR3 DNA reads TGTGCCAGCAGCTTAGCGGACGGGGCTGGAAACACCATATATTTT. Protein sequence: CASSLADGAGNTIYF.